Presented here are 22 T cell receptor beta chains from one specimen sequenced in a study of shared clonotypes between healthy human individuals. The protocol was immunoSEQ multiplex PCR, while the TCRdb copy is restricted to in-frame clones and leaves out a portion. Counted here are about 2.4 million clones, 80% to 95% occurring once; the ten biggest clones make up about 0.39%. The specimen was naive CD4+ T cells from PBMCs. Described subset: CD45RA+ positively selected. These receptors were taken from a man in his late teens or twenties in good health. Some clones in this sample may be carry-over from other donors' samples.

CDR3 protein: CASSVVHNTDTQYF. The CDR3, as DNA: TGTGCCAGCAGCGTAGTACATAACACAGATACGCAGTATTTT. The rearrangement joins TRBV9 to TRBJ2-3; D remains unclear. Germline CDR1 and CDR2: SGDLS and YYNGEE. The length of the CDR3 is 14 residues. V was pared by 0 bases and J by 2 bases, with 7 bases between. The whole variable domain, remainder taken from reference TRBV9 and TRBJ2-3, is DSGVTQTPKHLITATGQRVTLRCSPRSGDLSVYWYQQSLDQGLQFLIQYYNGEERAKGNILERFSAQQFPDLHSELNLSSLELGDSALYFCASSVVHNTDTQYFGPGTRLTVL.

The chain has TRBV7-2 and TRBJ2-5, with D perhaps given as TRBD1 or TRBD2 (5 bases each). The CDR3 spans 14 residues. V lost 1 base and J 4 bases, leaving 10 bases between the germline ends. Germline CDR1 and CDR2: SGHTA and FQGNSA. The CDR3 loop is CASSLDGDLETQYF. Here the CDR3 DNA reads TGTGCCAGCAGCTTAGATGGGGACCTAGAGACCCAGTACTTC.

The chain links TRBV28 to TRBJ2-6, with 7 bases aligning to TRBD1. After removal of 3 bases from V and 0 bases from J, the junction contained 8 bases not matched to a gene. The CDR3 has 18 amino acids. From germline, CDR1 is MDHEN and CDR2 SYDVKM. CDR3 sequence: CASSFNGRGSSGANVLTF. The CDR3 coding sequence is TGTGCCAGCAGTTTTAATGGCAGGGGGAGCTCTGGGGCCAACGTCCTGACTTTC.

The CDR3 sequence: CASSLVWTQPQHF. In DNA, the CDR3 is TGTGCCAGCAGCTTAGTATGGACTCAGCCCCAGCATTTT. The rearrangement joins TRBV7-2 to TRBJ1-5; D gene ambiguous. CDR3 size: 13 residues. Trimming cost V 1 base and J 6 bases, with 7 bases left between them. Germline V gives CDR1 SGHTA, CDR2 FQGNSA.

The chain carries TRBV7-9 and TRBJ2-3; D remains unclear. The V end was cut by 2 bases, the J end by 6 bases, with 6 bases between. Germline V lookup: CDR1 SEHNR, CDR2 FQNEAQ (reference sequence). CDR3 size: 12 residues. CDR3 DNA sequence: TGTGCCAGCAGCTTAAATGGGGATACGCAGTATTTT. This gives the protein CASSLNGDTQYF.

The chain joins TRBV9 to TRBJ2-1; D is possibly TRBD1 or TRBD2 (5 bases each). Germline V gives CDR1 SGDLS, CDR2 YYNGEE. V lost 4 bases, J lost 6 bases, and 17 bases lay in between. This CDR3 spans 15 amino acids. The chain's CDR3 is CASSPGPTGPNEQFF. The CDR3 DNA sequence: TGTGCCAGCAGCCCGGGACCGACCGGCCCCAATGAGCAGTTCTTC.

The V call is TRBV19, the J call TRBJ1-4, with D perhaps TRBD1 (6 bases). V lost 5 bases, J lost 5 bases, and 12 bases lay in between. CDR1 and CDR2 from the germline V gene are LNHDA and SQIVND (reference sequence). This CDR3 spans 14 amino acids. DNA of the CDR3: TGTGCCAGTAGTTCACAGGGATTGAATGAAAAACTGTTTTTT. Its translation is CASSSQGLNEKLFF.

This chain uses TRBV7-2 with TRBJ2-1; D perhaps matches TRBD2 (5 bases). The CDR3 has 17 amino acids. V was shortened by 5 bases and J by 2 bases, with 19 bases between the two germline ends. Germline loops: CDR1 SGHTA, CDR2 FQGNSA. The CDR3 DNA reads as TGTGCCAGCAGCCCTAAATTACTAGAAGTTCCCTACAATGAGCAGTTCTTC. Its translation: CASSPKLLEVPYNEQFF.

This clone showed up just a few times. The sample carries other DNA sequences with the same CDR3. V gene TRBV7-9 combines with J gene TRBJ2-7, with D possibly TRBD1 on 5 matching bases. Germline CDR1 SEHNR, CDR2 FQNEAQ (reference sequence). V lost 2 bases, J lost 3 bases, and 5 bases lay in between. This CDR3 region has 12 residues. Here the CDR3 reads CASSLQGYEQYF. In DNA form, the CDR3 reads TGTGCCAGCAGCTTACAGGGCTACGAGCAGTACTTC.

This clone was picked up one time. The gene calls are TRBV7-9 and TRBJ2-2, with 7 bases aligning to TRBD2. After removal of 6 bases from V and 1 base from J, the junction contained 11 bases not matched to a gene. In germline, CDR1 is SEHNR, CDR2 FQNEAQ (reference sequence). CDR3 length: 17 amino acids. The CDR3 sequence is CASRNAGGRGNTGELFF. The CDR3 DNA reads TGTGCCAGCAGAAATGCGGGCGGGAGAGGGAACACCGGGGAGCTGTTTTTT.

The chain carries TRBV20-1 and TRBJ2-7; no firm D call. CDR1 is DFQATT and CDR2 is SNEGSKA in the germline V gene (reference sequence). V lost 7 bases to trimming and J lost 4 bases, with 11 bases between them. This CDR3 spans 11 amino acids. The chain's CDR3 is CSVVDVYEQYF. The CDR3 DNA follows: TGCAGTGTGGTAGACGTGTACGAGCAGTACTTC.

This clone was observed a single time. The chain is built from TRBV2 and TRBJ1-2; no firm D call. The CDR3 runs to 14 residues. V lost 1 base to trimming and J lost 1 base, with 7 bases between them. Looked up from germline, CDR1 is SNHLY and CDR2 is FYNNEI. CDR3 loop: CASSEDGSNYGYTF. In DNA form, the CDR3 reads TGTGCCAGCAGTGAAGACGGCAGTAACTATGGCTACACCTTC.

The chain couples TRBV7-9 to TRBJ2-1; D is tentatively TRBD1 or TRBD2 (5 bases each). Germline V gene sequence: CDR1 SEHNR, CDR2 FQNEAQ (reference sequence). This CDR3 comprises 16 residues. Trimming took 2 bases from V and 3 from J, leaving 14 bases between them. The CDR3 DNA reads as TGTGCCAGCAGCTTACGGTCTGGGGGAATCTACAATGAGCAGTTCTTC. Its translation is CASSLRSGGIYNEQFF.

V usage is TRBV11-3 and J usage is TRBJ2-1; D remains ambiguous. V gave up 5 bases and J gave up 4 bases, with 6 bases separating them. Germline CDR1 and CDR2: SGHNT and YENEEA. The CDR3 extends over 12 amino acids. The CDR3 sequence is CASSRTYNEQFF. The CDR3 region has the DNA TGTGCCAGCAGCCGGACGTACAATGAGCAGTTCTTC.

The chain carries TRBV6-6 and TRBJ2-7; D is unresolved. Trimming left V 6 bases short and J 6 bases short, with 12 bases between. Germline V gene data show CDR1 as MNHNY and CDR2 as SVGAGI (reference sequence). The CDR3 has 12 residues. CDR3 bases: TGTGCCAGCAGCGAACCCCAAGGCGAGCAGTACTTC. It encodes CASSEPQGEQYF.

The gene calls are TRBV28 and TRBJ2-7, with TRBD2 identical over 7 bases. This CDR3 spans 13 amino acids. Germline assignment: CDR1 MDHEN and CDR2 SYDVKM. V gave up 9 bases and J gave up 7 bases; unmatched junction bases: 12. The CDR3 sequence: CASSGTTFLEQYF. DNA of the CDR3: TGTGCCAGTTCCGGGACTACATTTCTGGAGCAGTACTTC.

The chain recombines TRBV5-6 with TRBJ2-1, with D maybe TRBD2 (5 bases). The germline gives CDR1 SGHDT, CDR2 YYEEEE. V was shortened by 6 bases and J by 4 bases, with 17 bases between the two germline ends. The CDR3 is 15 amino acids. CDR3 sequence reads: CASTTLGQTYNEQFF. In nucleotides, the CDR3 is TGTGCCAGCACCACACTAGGGCAGACATACAATGAGCAGTTCTTC.

This clone appeared a single time. The chain couples TRBV5-1 to TRBJ1-4, with D maybe TRBD1 (6 bases). Deletions cut 2 bases from V and 5 bases from J, with 16 bases between. This CDR3 region has 16 residues. Germline values: CDR1 SGHRS, CDR2 YFSETQ. The CDR3 region has the DNA TGCGCCAGCAGCTTTTCTTCGGTGGGGGCGAATGAAAAACTGTTTTTT. Encoded protein: CASSFSSVGANEKLFF.

The chain links TRBV9 to TRBJ2-3; TRBD1 aligns across 7 bases. CDR3 length: 15 residues. Germline assignment: CDR1 SGDLS and CDR2 YYNGEE. Trimming removed 3 bases from V and 3 bases from J; junction bases left unmatched: 7. This CDR3 is CASSGWGQRTDTQYF. In DNA form, the CDR3 reads TGTGCCAGCAGCGGTTGGGGACAGAGAACAGATACGCAGTATTTT.

In DNA form, the CDR3 reads TGTGCCAGCACCAACCCGGGGGGATCTGGAAACACCATATATTTT. This gives the protein CASTNPGGSGNTIYF. The chain combines TRBV28 with TRBJ1-3, with D tentatively TRBD1 (5 bases). Germline CDR1 and CDR2: MDHEN and SYDVKM. Trimming removed 7 bases from V and 1 base from J, with 14 bases in between. The CDR3 loop spans 15 amino acids.

This chain connects TRBV29-1 to TRBJ2-7; no clear D gene. Deletions cut 6 bases from V and 5 bases from J, with 11 bases between. The CDR3 contains 11 residues. Germline V gene data show CDR1 as SQVTM and CDR2 as ANQGSEA. The CDR3 region is CSVRTVDEQYF. The DNA for the CDR3 is TGCAGCGTCCGTACCGTGGACGAGCAGTACTTC.

The chain recombines TRBV5-1 with TRBJ1-5; D ambiguous. The germline V gene has CDR1 SGHRS and CDR2 YFSETQ. CDR3 size: 15 residues. Trimming removed 2 bases at V and 0 bases at J, with 9 bases between. The CDR3 reads CASSLDANSNQPQHF. For the CDR3, the DNA is TGCGCCAGCAGCTTAGATGCTAATAGCAATCAGCCCCAGCATTTT.